Below are 26 T cell receptor beta chains sequenced from a single sample in a study of shared clonotypes between healthy human individuals. Assay: immunoSEQ multiplex PCR; the TCRdb copy retains only in-frame clones and omits some. The sample holds about 2,200,000 clones, just over 90% seen once. CD45RO-negative CD8 cells positively selected for CCR7 made up the naive population, which excluded terminally differentiated effector memory CD45RA+ cells. Sequencing used naive CD8+ T cells from PBMCs. The source of these receptors is a man in his late teens or twenties in good health. Some clones in this sample may be carry-over from other donors' samples.

This clone was found once. The chain has TRBV7-9 and TRBJ2-1, with D tentatively TRBD2 (5 bases). Deletions cut 1 base from V and 11 bases from J, with 9 bases between. Germline V gene sequence: CDR1 SEHNR, CDR2 FQNEAQ (reference sequence). This CDR3 comprises 12 residues. The CDR3 protein is CASSLGSGKQFF. CDR3 coding DNA: TGTGCCAGCAGCTTAGGAAGCGGCAAGCAGTTCTTC.

This rearrangement joins TRBV7-9 to TRBJ2-3; 8 nucleotides agree with TRBD1. CDR1 SEHNR and CDR2 FQNEAQ come from the germline V gene (reference sequence). V lost 5 bases to trimming and J lost 7 bases; unmatched junction nucleotides: 8. This CDR3 spans 14 amino acids. In DNA form, the CDR3 reads TGTGCCAGCAGCCTTGCCGGACAGGGCCATACGCAGTATTTT. It specifies CASSLAGQGHTQYF.

The chain joins TRBV28 to TRBJ2-4; TRBD1 matches 10 bases. The CDR3 is made up of 19 amino acids. In germline, CDR1 is MDHEN, CDR2 SYDVKM. With 4 bases clipped from V and 1 base from J, the junction kept 13 bases outside the gene matches. The CDR3 loop is CASSSHRDRGPRAKNIQYF. The CDR3 DNA reads TGTGCCAGCAGTTCCCACCGGGACAGGGGTCCAAGGGCCAAAAACATTCAGTACTTC.

The J gene is TRBJ2-3, the V gene TRBV30; 9 bases are shared with TRBD2. The CDR3 spans 12 residues. The V gene's germline CDR1 is GTSNPN and CDR2 SVGIG (reference sequence). V lost 2 bases and J lost 14; bases outside the gene matches: 8. The CDR3 sequence: CAWSPWTSVWYF. The CDR3 coding sequence is TGTGCCTGGAGTCCTTGGACTAGCGTTTGGTATTTT.

The CDR3 nucleotides are TGTGCCAGCAGCACCCGGGACAGGGGGCTCTACGAGCAGTACTTC. Its protein is CASSTRDRGLYEQYF. The chain couples TRBV5-5 to TRBJ2-7; 12 nucleotides agree with TRBD1. Per the germline V gene, CDR1 is SGHKS and CDR2 is YYEKEE (reference sequence). The CDR3 is 15 amino acids. Losses at the gene ends were 4 bases for V and 3 bases for J; bases not matched to a gene: 5.

This rearrangement joins TRBV5-1 to TRBJ2-7; the D gene is possibly TRBD1 (5 bases). The germline V gene encodes CDR1 SGHRS and CDR2 YFSETQ. The CDR3 has 15 residues. V gave up 1 base and J gave up 5 bases, with 16 bases separating them. DNA of the CDR3: TGCGCCAGCAGCTTGAGAGGCAGGGCAAGGGACGAGCAGTACTTC. Its protein is CASSLRGRARDEQYF.

The chain is built from TRBV25-1 and TRBJ1-4, with 10 positions matching TRBD1. Trimming at V came to 3 bases and at J to 6 bases, leaving 7 bases not matched to a gene. The germline V gene has CDR1 MGHDK and CDR2 SYGVNS. This CDR3 is built from 16 residues. CDR3 amino acids: CASSERQGALYEKLFF. In DNA form, the CDR3 reads TGTGCCAGCAGTGAGAGACAGGGGGCCCTTTATGAAAAACTGTTTTTT. The full variable domain, completed using reference TRBV25-1 and TRBJ1-4, is EADIYQTPRYLVIGTGKKITLECSQTMGHDKMYWYQQDPGMELHLIHYSYGVNSTEKGDLSSESTVSRIRTEHFPLTLESARPSHTSQYLCASSERQGALYEKLFFGSGTQLSVL.

This chain connects TRBV2 to TRBJ2-2; D gene uncertain. Trimming shortened V by 3 bases and J by 3 bases, and 14 bases separated the two germline ends. Germline V CDR1 and CDR2: SNHLY, FYNNEI. The CDR3 covers 16 residues. The CDR3 protein is CASSETPPDYTGELFF. CDR3 coding DNA: TGTGCCAGCAGTGAGACACCCCCAGATTACACCGGGGAGCTGTTTTTT.

This chain connects TRBV5-1 to TRBJ1-6; D remains ambiguous. This CDR3 is built from 14 residues. Germline V lookup: CDR1 SGHRS, CDR2 YFSETQ. Trimming took 0 bases from V and 10 from J, leaving 11 bases between them. Here the CDR3 reads CASSLDSKGSPLHF. CDR3 sequence (DNA): TGCGCCAGCAGCTTGGACTCGAAAGGCTCACCCCTCCACTTT.

This chain links TRBV5-1 with TRBJ2-7; TRBD1 agrees at 11 bases. This CDR3 has 15 residues. V was clipped by 2 bases and J by 3 bases; unmatched bases: 4. Looked up from germline, CDR1 is SGHRS and CDR2 is YFSETQ. The CDR3 region is CASSFRDRGFYEQYF. CDR3 nucleotide sequence: TGCGCCAGCAGCTTCCGGGACAGGGGGTTCTACGAGCAGTACTTC.

The chain employs TRBV18 and TRBJ2-2; D uncertain. The CDR3 loop spans 16 amino acids. V lost 2 bases to trimming and J lost 5 bases, with 15 bases between them. The germline V gene encodes CDR1 KGHSH and CDR2 LQKENI. The CDR3 coding sequence is TGTGCCAGCTCACCAGTAGTGCCGCAAAGGACCGGGGAGCTGTTTTTT. This codes for CASSPVVPQRTGELFF.

The chain links TRBV30 to TRBJ2-7; no definite D call. This CDR3 comprises 12 residues. From germline, CDR1 is GTSNPN and CDR2 SVGIG (reference sequence). Trimming removed 3 bases from V and 0 bases from J, with 6 bases in between. CDR3 sequence: CAWRLLSYEQYF. CDR3 coding DNA: TGTGCCTGGAGGTTGCTCTCCTACGAGCAGTACTTC.

The V call is TRBV7-3, the J call TRBJ2-2; TRBD2 is a possible D gene (7 bases). The germline V and J ends were trimmed by 4 bases and 6 bases, with 24 bases remaining between them. CDR1 and CDR2 (germline): SGHTA, FQGTGA. The CDR3 has 18 amino acids. The CDR3 spells CASSSISPLGGAPGELFF. DNA of the CDR3: TGTGCCAGCAGCTCAATCAGCCCCCTAGGGGGGGCGCCCGGGGAGCTGTTTTTT.

This chain connects TRBV29-1 to TRBJ2-1; TRBD1 or TRBD2 may be the D gene (7 bases each). V was shortened by 3 bases and J by 8 bases, with 23 bases between the two germline ends. Germline CDR1 and CDR2: SQVTM and ANQGSEA. There are 16 residues in the CDR3. The CDR3 DNA is TGCAGCGTTGAGGGGGGGACAGATTTCGTATTAGATGAGCAGTTCTTC. It translates to CSVEGGTDFVLDEQFF.

This rearrangement joins TRBV6-5 to TRBJ1-5; no clear D gene. V lost 2 bases and J 8 bases, leaving 13 bases between the germline ends. The CDR3 is 14 amino acids. Germline V gene lookup returns CDR1 MNHEY and CDR2 SVGAGI. CDR3 sequence (DNA): TGTGCCAGCAGTTACGTTAGTTCAGCGGAGCCCCAGCATTTT. As protein: CASSYVSSAEPQHF.

The CDR3 region has the DNA TGTGCCAGCAGCCTCGAGGGGGGTGACACAGATACGCAGTATTTT. This codes for CASSLEGGDTDTQYF. This chain connects TRBV28 to TRBJ2-3, with D perhaps given as TRBD1 or TRBD2 (6 bases each). Germline V lookup: CDR1 MDHEN, CDR2 SYDVKM. The CDR3 has 15 residues. With 6 bases removed from V and 2 bases from J, the gap between germline ends came to 15 bases.

The chain uses TRBV5-1 and TRBJ2-7, with D possibly matching TRBD2 (5 bases). Trimming removed 0 bases at V and 0 bases at J, with 13 bases between. The CDR3 contains 16 residues. Germline V lookup: CDR1 SGHRS, CDR2 YFSETQ. The CDR3: CASSLGTGISSYEQYF. The CDR3 nucleotides read TGCGCCAGCAGCTTGGGTACCGGGATTAGCTCCTACGAGCAGTACTTC.

The chain carries TRBV27 and TRBJ2-5; D is perhaps TRBD1 or TRBD2 (5 bases each). V dropped 4 bases and J dropped 0 bases, with 12 bases sitting between them. Germline assignment: CDR1 MNHEY and CDR2 SMNVEV (reference sequence). The CDR3 covers 15 residues. The CDR3 nucleotides read TGTGCCAGCAGTTCGAGGGGTGTGTACCAAGAGACCCAGTACTTC. Amino acid sequence: CASSSRGVYQETQYF.

V usage is TRBV15 and J usage is TRBJ2-5, with D perhaps being TRBD1 or TRBD2 (5 bases each). V was cut by 5 bases and J by 1 base, with 14 bases left in between. The CDR3 loop spans 15 amino acids. CDR1 is LNHNV and CDR2 is YYDKDF in the germline V gene (reference sequence). The CDR3 reads CATSRESGTQETQYF. As DNA, the CDR3 is TGTGCCACCAGCCGCGAATCGGGGACCCAAGAGACCCAGTACTTC.

In its sample, this clone was seen once. The chain has TRBV9 and TRBJ2-7; D assignment may be TRBD1 or TRBD2 (7 bases each). CDR3 length equals 12 residues. V was shortened by 4 bases and J by 6 bases, with 11 bases between the two germline ends. The V gene's germline CDR1 is SGDLS and CDR2 YYNGEE. The CDR3 here is CASSPGGAEQYF. DNA of the CDR3: TGTGCCAGCAGCCCAGGGGGGGCCGAGCAGTACTTC. Based on the CDR3 plus reference TRBV9 and TRBJ2-7, the full variable domain is DSGVTQTPKHLITATGQRVTLRCSPRSGDLSVYWYQQSLDQGLQFLIQYYNGEERAKGNILERFSAQQFPDLHSELNLSSLELGDSALYFCASSPGGAEQYFGPGTRLTVT.

V usage is TRBV19 and J usage is TRBJ1-5, with 8 nucleotides matching TRBD1. The CDR3 covers 16 residues. The germline V gene has CDR1 LNHDA and CDR2 SQIVND (reference sequence). The J segment lost 4 bases and the V segment lost 5 bases, leaving 10 bases of the junction unmatched. CDR3 sequence reads: CASSPRQGRANQPQHF. In DNA, the CDR3 is TGTGCCAGTAGTCCAAGACAGGGGAGAGCGAATCAGCCCCAGCATTTT.

In regard to this clone: The sample contains more than one DNA sequence encoding this CDR3. V gene TRBV28 combines with J gene TRBJ2-1; no reliable D call. The CDR3 runs 11 residues. Germline V gene lookup returns CDR1 MDHEN and CDR2 SYDVKM. Trimming took 6 bases from V and 7 from J, leaving 7 bases between them. The CDR3 here is CASRRTNEQFF. CDR3 in DNA: TGTGCCAGCAGGCGTACGAATGAGCAGTTCTTC.

This clone was picked up one time. J is TRBJ2-5 and V is TRBV10-3; D is undetermined. Germline CDR1 and CDR2: ENHRY and SYGVKD. Trimming took 0 bases from V and 6 from J, leaving 5 bases between them. There are 12 residues in the CDR3. For the CDR3, the DNA is TGTGCCATCAGTGAGTCTTTGAAGACCCAGTACTTC. Its protein is CAISESLKTQYF.

V and J are TRBV9 and TRBJ2-1, with TRBD2 as a possible D gene (5 bases). The germline gives CDR1 SGDLS, CDR2 YYNGEE. The CDR3 consists of 14 residues. Trimming cost V 0 bases and J 4 bases, with 8 bases left between them. This chain's CDR3 is CASSVASLYNEQFF. The CDR3 DNA is TGTGCCAGCAGCGTAGCTAGCCTTTACAATGAGCAGTTCTTC.

The rearrangement joins TRBV6-5 to TRBJ1-3; the D is unclear. The germline V and J ends were trimmed by 0 bases and 4 bases, with 13 bases remaining between them. Germline-derived CDR1 and CDR2 are MNHEY and SVGAGI. This CDR3 contains 16 residues. The CDR3 nucleotides read TGTGCCAGCAGTTACTCTCTCGGTGGTGCCGGAAACACCATATATTTT. Translated, it gives CASSYSLGGAGNTIYF.

This chain joins TRBV19 and TRBJ2-1, with D uncertain. Looked up from germline, CDR1 is LNHDA and CDR2 is SQIVND (reference sequence). The CDR3 totals 12 residues. The ends were cut back, 1 base at V and 12 bases at J, with 10 bases in the middle. CDR3 sequence: CASSIAPWGQFF. The CDR3 nucleotides are TGTGCCAGTAGTATAGCGCCGTGGGGGCAGTTCTTC.